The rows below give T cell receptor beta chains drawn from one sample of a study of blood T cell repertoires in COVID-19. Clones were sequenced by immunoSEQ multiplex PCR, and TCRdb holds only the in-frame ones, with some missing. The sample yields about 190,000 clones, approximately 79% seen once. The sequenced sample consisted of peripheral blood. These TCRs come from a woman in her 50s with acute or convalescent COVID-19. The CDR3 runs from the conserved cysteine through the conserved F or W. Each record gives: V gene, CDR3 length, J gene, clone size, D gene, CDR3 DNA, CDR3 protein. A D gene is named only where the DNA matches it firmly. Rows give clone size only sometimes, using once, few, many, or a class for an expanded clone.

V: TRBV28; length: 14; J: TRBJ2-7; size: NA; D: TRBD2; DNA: TGTGCCAGCAGCCCGCCGGGGGGAGTGGGAGAGCAGTACTTC; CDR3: CASSPPGGVGEQYF
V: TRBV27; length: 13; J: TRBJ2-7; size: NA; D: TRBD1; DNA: TGTGCCAGTAGGACAGGCGACTCCTACGAGCAGTACTTC; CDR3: CASRTGDSYEQYF
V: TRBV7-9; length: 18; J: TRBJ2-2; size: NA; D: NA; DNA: TGTGCCAGCAGCTTAGAACTTCGACCAGGGCGACGAGGCGGGGAGCTGTTTTTT; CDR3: CASSLELRPGRRGGELFF
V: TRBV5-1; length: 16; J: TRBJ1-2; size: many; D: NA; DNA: TGCGCCAGCAGCTTTAGGTATGACACCTCTAACTATGGCTACACCTTC; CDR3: CASSFRYDTSNYGYTF
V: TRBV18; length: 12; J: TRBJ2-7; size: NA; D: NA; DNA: TGTGCCAGCTCAAATCGACACTACGAGCAGTACTTC; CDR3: CASSNRHYEQYF
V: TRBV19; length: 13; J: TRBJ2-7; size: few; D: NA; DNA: TGTGCCAGTAGTATCGGGAGCTCCTACGAGCAGTACTTC; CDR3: CASSIGSSYEQYF
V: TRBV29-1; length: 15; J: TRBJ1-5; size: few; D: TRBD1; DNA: TGCAGCGTGACTACACAGGGGGCGGGCAATCAGCCCCAGCATTTT; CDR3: CSVTTQGAGNQPQHF
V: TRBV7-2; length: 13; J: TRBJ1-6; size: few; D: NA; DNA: TGTGCCAGCAGCCTGAGGGTCGATTCACCCCTCCACTTT; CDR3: CASSLRVDSPLHF
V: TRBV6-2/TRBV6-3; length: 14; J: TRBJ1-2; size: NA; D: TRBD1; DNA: TGTGCCAGCAGTTACTCGGGACAGGGCTATGGCTACACCTTC; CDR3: CASSYSGQGYGYTF
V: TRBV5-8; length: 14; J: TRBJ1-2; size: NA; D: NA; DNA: TGTGCCAGCAGCCCACGGACAGTGGGCCATGGCTACACCTTC; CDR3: CASSPRTVGHGYTF
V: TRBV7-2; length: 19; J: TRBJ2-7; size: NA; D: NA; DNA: TGTGCCAGCAGCCGGGATATTGGACCTTCGACCAGGAGCTCCTACGAGCAGTACTTC; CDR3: CASSRDIGPSTRSSYEQYF
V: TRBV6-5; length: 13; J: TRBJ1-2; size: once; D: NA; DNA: TGTGCCAGCAGGCAGGGCCGAGCCCATGGCTACACCTTC; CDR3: CASRQGRAHGYTF
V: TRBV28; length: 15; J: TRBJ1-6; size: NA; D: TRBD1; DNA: TGTGCCAGCAGCCGGGGGCAGGGGGCGTTTTCACCCCTCCACTTT; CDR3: CASSRGQGAFSPLHF
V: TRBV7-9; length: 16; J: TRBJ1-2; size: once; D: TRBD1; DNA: TGTGCCAGCAGCTTATCCCGTGGACAGGGGACCTATGGCTACACCTTC; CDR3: CASSLSRGQGTYGYTF
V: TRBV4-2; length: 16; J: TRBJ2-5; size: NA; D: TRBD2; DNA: TGTGCCAGCAGCCAAGATCTAAGCGGGGGGACGGGGACCCAGTACTTC; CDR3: CASSQDLSGGTGTQYF
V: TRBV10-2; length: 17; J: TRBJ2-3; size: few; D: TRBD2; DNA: TGCGCCAGCAGTGAGTCGACAACTAGCGGGAACACAGATACGCAGTATTTT; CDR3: CASSESTTSGNTDTQYF
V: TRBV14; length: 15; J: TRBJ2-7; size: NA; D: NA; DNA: TGTGCCAGCAGCCAAGAGTGGTCCAGGACCTACGAGCAGTACTTC; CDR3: CASSQEWSRTYEQYF
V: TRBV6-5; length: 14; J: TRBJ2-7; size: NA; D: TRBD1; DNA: TGTGCCAGCAGATTGACAGGGCCCTTGAACGAGCAGTACTTC; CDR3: CASRLTGPLNEQYF
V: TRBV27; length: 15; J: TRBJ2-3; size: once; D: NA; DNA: TGTGCCAGCAGTTCTCCTAGCCCCGTTATAGGCACGCAGTATTTT; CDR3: CASSSPSPVIGTQYF
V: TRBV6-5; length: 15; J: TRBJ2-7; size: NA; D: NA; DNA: TGTGCCAGCAGTTACGCCGACAGCTACCTCTACGAGCAGTACTTC; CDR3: CASSYADSYLYEQYF
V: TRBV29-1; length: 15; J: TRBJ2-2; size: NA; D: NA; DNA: TGCAGCGTTTGGAACCTGGGGGCGGACACCGGGGAGCTGTTTTTT; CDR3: CSVWNLGADTGELFF
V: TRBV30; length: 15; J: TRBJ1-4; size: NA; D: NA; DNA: TGTGCCTGGAGGGCGGGACTCTCAACTAATGAAAAACTGTTTTTT; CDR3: CAWRAGLSTNEKLFF
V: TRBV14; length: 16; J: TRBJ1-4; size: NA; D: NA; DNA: TGTGCCAGCAGCCAAGTTTCTACCAGGGCCAATGAAAAACTGTTTTTT; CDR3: CASSQVSTRANEKLFF
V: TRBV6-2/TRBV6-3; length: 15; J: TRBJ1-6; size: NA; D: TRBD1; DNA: TGTGCCAGCAGTTACGGAGGACAGAGGGGGCTACCCCTCCACTTT; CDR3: CASSYGGQRGLPLHF
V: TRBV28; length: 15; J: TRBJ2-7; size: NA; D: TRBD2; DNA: TGTGCCAGCAGACGGACTAGCGGGAGAGGTTACGAGCAGTACTTC; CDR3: CASRRTSGRGYEQYF
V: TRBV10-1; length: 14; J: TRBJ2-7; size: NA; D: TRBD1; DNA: TGCGCCAGCAGTGAGGGACAGGGGCCTTACGAGCAGTACTTC; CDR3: CASSEGQGPYEQYF
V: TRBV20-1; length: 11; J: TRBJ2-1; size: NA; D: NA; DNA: TGCAGTGCCCCAGGGATTTATGAGCAGTTCTTC; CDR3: CSAPGIYEQFF
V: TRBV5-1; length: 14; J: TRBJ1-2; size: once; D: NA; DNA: TGCGCCAGCAGCTTGGCCGACAGAACCTATGGCTACACCTTC; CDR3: CASSLADRTYGYTF
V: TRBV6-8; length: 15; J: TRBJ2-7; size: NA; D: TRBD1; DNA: TGTGCCAGCAGTTACTCCGGGGACAGATGCTACGAGCAGTACTTC; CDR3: CASSYSGDRCYEQYF
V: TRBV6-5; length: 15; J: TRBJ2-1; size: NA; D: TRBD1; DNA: TGTGCCAGCAGTTACTCACAGGGGAGTAACAATGAGCAGTTCTTC; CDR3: CASSYSQGSNNEQFF
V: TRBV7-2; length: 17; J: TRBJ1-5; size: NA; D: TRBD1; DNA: TGTGCCAGCAGCTTAACCGGAGGGGGCTGGGGCAATCAGCCCCAGCATTTT; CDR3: CASSLTGGGWGNQPQHF
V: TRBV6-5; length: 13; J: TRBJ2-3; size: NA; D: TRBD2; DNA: TGTGCCAGCAGTCGGGGGGACACAGATACGCAGTATTTT; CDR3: CASSRGDTDTQYF
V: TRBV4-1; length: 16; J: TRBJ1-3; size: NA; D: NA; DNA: TGCGCCAGCAGCCGGGGAGGCCAGGGAACTGGAAACACCATATATTTT; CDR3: CASSRGGQGTGNTIYF
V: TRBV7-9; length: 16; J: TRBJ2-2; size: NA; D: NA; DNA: TGTGCCAGCAGCCCGAGGAGCGGGCCATACACCGGGGAGCTGTTTTTT; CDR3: CASSPRSGPYTGELFF
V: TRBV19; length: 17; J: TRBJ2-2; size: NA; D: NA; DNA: TGTGCCAGTAGTATGGCTGGAGGAGGGTGGGACACCGGGGAGCTGTTTTTT; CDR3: CASSMAGGGWDTGELFF